This is a list of T cell receptor beta chains from one sample in a study of blood T cell repertoires in COVID-19. TCRdb's table, derived via immunoSEQ multiplex PCR, lists solely in-frame clones and lacks some. The sample includes over 200,000 clones, 80% to 85% of them seen just once. Sample: peripheral blood. These receptors originate from a woman of 80 years or more with active or convalescent COVID-19. The CDR3 runs from the conserved cysteine through the conserved F or W. A D gene is named only where the DNA matches it firmly. Not all rows give a size; the values are once, few, many and, for expanded clones, a class.

TRBD2 | TRBJ2-1 | TRBV6-5 | - | CASRTSLAGYNEQFF | TGTGCCAGCAGGACCTCCCTAGCGGGGTACAATGAGCAGTTCTTC
TRBD2 | TRBJ2-2 | TRBV11-2 | - | CASSSGLAGGAGELFF | TGTGCCAGCAGCTCGGGACTAGCGGGAGGCGCCGGGGAGCTGTTTTTT
TRBD2 | TRBJ2-1 | TRBV10-3 | few | CAISGGPGLAGLYNEQFF | TGTGCCATCAGTGGGGGCCCGGGACTAGCGGGACTCTACAATGAGCAGTTCTTC
- | TRBJ2-1 | TRBV5-1 | once | CASSLGGVNEQFF | TGCGCCAGCAGCTTGGGCGGAGTCAATGAGCAGTTCTTC
TRBD1 | TRBJ1-5 | TRBV24-1 | few | CATSDFWDRFPNQPQHF | TGTGCCACCAGTGATTTTTGGGACAGGTTCCCAAATCAGCCCCAGCATTTT
- | TRBJ2-3 | TRBV5-1 | - | CASSFGQQADTQYF | TGCGCCAGCAGCTTCGGACAACAGGCAGATACGCAGTATTTT
- | TRBJ1-3 | TRBV7-2 | once | CASSLVPGVGNTIYF | TGTGCCAGCAGCTTAGTGCCAGGGGTTGGAAACACCATATATTTT
- | TRBJ1-2 | TRBV6-2/TRBV6-3 | - | CASSSGTLKANYGYTF | TGTGCCAGCAGTTCCGGGACACTGAAAGCTAACTATGGCTACACCTTC
- | TRBJ2-7 | TRBV2 | - | CASSELSRGSYEQYF | TGTGCCAGCAGTGAATTGAGTCGGGGGAGCTACGAGCAGTACTTC
TRBD1 | TRBJ1-2 | TRBV5-4 | once | CASSPDRGQSWYGYTF | TGTGCCAGCAGCCCGGACAGGGGGCAATCTTGGTATGGCTACACCTTC
- | TRBJ1-4 | TRBV7-2 | - | CASSLTSGMGEKLFF | TGTGCCAGCAGCTTGACTTCAGGGATGGGTGAAAAACTGTTTTTT
TRBD1 | TRBJ1-2 | TRBV5-8 | - | CASSPGDRGLDYGYTF | TGTGCCAGCAGCCCCGGGGACAGGGGGCTGGACTATGGCTACACCTTC
- | TRBJ2-1 | TRBV6-9 | - | CASRPPRLRPYNEQFF | TGTGCCAGCAGGCCACCCCGACTGCGACCCTACAATGAGCAGTTCTTC
TRBD1 | TRBJ1-5 | TRBV28 | - | CASRDRLINQPQHF | TGTGCCAGCAGGGACAGGCTCATCAATCAGCCCCAGCATTTT
TRBD2 | TRBJ2-1 | TRBV19 | - | CASSSSVAGSLYNEQFF | TGTGCCAGTAGTAGTTCGGTAGCGGGATCTCTCTACAATGAGCAGTTCTTC
TRBD1 | TRBJ2-4 | TRBV7-9 | few | CASSLQGTGRNIQYF | TGTGCCAGCAGCTTACAGGGGACAGGGAGAAACATTCAGTACTTC
TRBD1 | TRBJ2-3 | TRBV20-1 | - | CSAVQGNTQYF | TGCAGTGCGGTACAGGGGAATACGCAGTATTTT
TRBD2 | TRBJ2-7 | TRBV5-4 | - | CASSPALTSVSYEQYF | TGTGCCAGCAGCCCAGCACTGACTAGCGTTTCCTACGAGCAGTACTTC
TRBD1 | TRBJ2-7 | TRBV9 | - | CASSADRGSYEQYF | TGTGCCAGCAGCGCTGACAGGGGGTCCTACGAGCAGTACTTC
TRBD2 | TRBJ2-7 | TRBV6-4 | - | CASTGTSGCYEQYF | TGTGCCAGCACTGGGACTAGCGGGTGCTACGAGCAGTACTTC
TRBD2 | TRBJ2-1 | TRBV19 | few | CASSIILAGVPSNEQFF | TGTGCCAGTAGTATTATCCTAGCGGGAGTCCCTTCCAATGAGCAGTTCTTC
TRBD2 | TRBJ2-1 | TRBV7-2 | - | CASSEVAGRAIYNEQFF | TGTGCCAGCAGCGAGGTAGCGGGGCGAGCCATCTACAATGAGCAGTTCTTC
- | TRBJ2-7 | TRBV5-6 | - | CASSSFEPPYEQYF | TGTGCCAGCAGCTCGTTCGAGCCCCCTTACGAGCAGTACTTC
- | TRBJ2-1 | TRBV5-8 | - | CASSQQENSYNEQFF | TGTGCCAGCAGCCAACAGGAAAACTCCTACAATGAGCAGTTCTTC
- | TRBJ2-1 | TRBV29-1 | - | CSASVFLNNEQFF | TGCAGCGCCTCGGTATTCCTTAACAATGAGCAGTTCTTC
- | TRBJ1-1 | TRBV18 | - | CASSINRDIVEAFF | TGTGCCAGCTCCATAAACCGGGACATTGTTGAAGCTTTCTTT
TRBD2 | TRBJ2-7 | TRBV6-5 | - | CASERTSGAYEQYF | TGTGCCAGCGAGCGGACTAGCGGGGCATACGAGCAGTACTTC
- | TRBJ1-1 | TRBV28 | - | CASNNRVTEAFF | TGTGCCAGCAATAACAGGGTCACTGAAGCTTTCTTT
TRBD2 | TRBJ2-1 | TRBV4-1 | - | CASSQDYGTSSYNEQFF | TGCGCCAGCAGCCAAGATTACGGGACTAGCTCCTACAATGAGCAGTTCTTC
TRBD2 | TRBJ2-1 | TRBV30 | - | CAWSVLSGNRYEQFF | TGTGCCTGGAGTGTACTTAGCGGGAACCGGTATGAGCAGTTCTTC
TRBD1 | TRBJ1-5 | TRBV18 | - | CASSQGQGANQPQHF | TGTGCCAGCTCACAAGGACAGGGGGCCAATCAGCCCCAGCATTTT
- | TRBJ2-1 | TRBV7-8 | - | CASSPTGGSGTPNNEQFF | TGTGCCAGCAGCCCAACGGGTGGGTCCGGGACTCCGAACAATGAGCAGTTCTTC
- | TRBJ2-7 | TRBV6-5 | - | CASTLRGGSYEQYF | TGTGCCAGCACGTTACGGGGAGGTTCCTACGAGCAGTACTTC
- | TRBJ1-1 | TRBV15 | - | CATSRLQFTEAFF | TGTGCCACCAGCAGGCTTCAGTTCACTGAAGCTTTCTTT
TRBD2 | TRBJ2-5 | TRBV7-2 | - | CASSPGGSGQETQYF | TGTGCCAGCAGCCCGGGCGGGAGCGGACAAGAGACCCAGTACTTC
- | TRBJ2-2 | TRBV7-3 | - | CASSLRPLSVTGELFF | TGTGCCAGCAGCTTACGTCCCCTTAGTGTCACCGGGGAGCTGTTTTTT
- | TRBJ2-2 | TRBV2 | - | CASSESRGGLAYGELFF | TGTGCCAGCAGTGAATCAAGGGGTGGGCTAGCGTACGGGGAGCTGTTTTTT
- | TRBJ1-2 | TRBV11-2 | - | CASSSGGEANYGYTF | TGTGCCAGCAGCTCCGGGGGGGAAGCTAACTATGGCTACACCTTC
- | TRBJ2-7 | TRBV19 | once | CASSTGPSSYEQYF | TGTGCCAGTAGCACAGGTCCCAGCTCCTACGAGCAGTACTTC
TRBD1 | TRBJ1-5 | TRBV24-1 | once | CATSDQDRGPDNQPQHF | TGTGCCACCAGTGACCAGGACAGGGGGCCAGATAATCAGCCCCAGCATTTT
- | TRBJ1-2 | TRBV27 | - | CASSERGALSYGYTF | TGTGCCAGCAGTGAACGGGGGGCCCTGAGCTATGGCTACACCTTC
TRBD2 | TRBJ2-5 | TRBV6-2/TRBV6-3 | few | CASSYSRGGTSGGATPPTQYF | TGTGCCAGCAGTTACTCGAGGGGTGGGACTAGCGGGGGCGCTACCCCACCGACCCAGTACTTC
TRBD2 | TRBJ2-2 | TRBV13 | once | CASSLEAGGLAGELFF | TGTGCCAGCAGCTTAGAAGCGGGGGGGCTTGCCGGGGAGCTGTTTTTT
TRBD1 | TRBJ2-5 | TRBV7-3 | once | CASSLLGGHQETQYF | TGTGCCAGCAGCTTATTAGGGGGCCACCAAGAGACCCAGTACTTC
TRBD2 | TRBJ2-3 | TRBV7-2 | - | CASSLTSALHTQYF | TGTGCCAGCAGCCTGACTAGCGCGCTTCATACGCAGTATTTT
- | TRBJ2-3 | TRBV5-1 | few | CASSFRLSGGTDTQYF | TGCGCCAGCAGCTTTAGGTTAAGCGGAGGAACAGATACGCAGTATTTT
TRBD2 | TRBJ2-4 | TRBV3-1/TRBV3-2 | - | CASSRTSGTENIQYF | TGTGCCAGCAGCCGGACTAGCGGGACGGAAAACATTCAGTACTTC
TRBD2 | TRBJ2-5 | TRBV28 | - | CASIEAGARKETQYF | TGTGCCAGCATCGAAGCGGGGGCGAGAAAAGAGACCCAGTACTTC
TRBD2 | TRBJ2-7 | TRBV5-4 | - | CASSLSLAGHEQYF | TGTGCCAGCAGCTTATCACTAGCGGGTCACGAGCAGTACTTC
- | TRBJ1-1 | TRBV6-5 | - | CASSYRQSVNTEAFF | TGTGCCAGCAGTTACCGACAGAGCGTGAACACTGAAGCTTTCTTT
- | TRBJ2-7 | TRBV9 | - | CASSARATERGYEQYF | TGTGCCAGCAGCGCCCGCGCTACGGAACGGGGGTACGAGCAGTACTTC
- | TRBJ1-3 | TRBV6-5 | - | CASSYDSGNTIYF | TGTGCCAGCAGTTATGACAGCGGAAACACCATATATTTT
- | TRBJ2-7 | TRBV5-1 | - | CASSLEPDPYEQYF | TGCGCCAGCAGCTTGGAACCAGATCCCTACGAGCAGTACTTC
- | TRBJ2-2 | TRBV3-1/TRBV3-2 | - | CASSPDGGTGELFF | TGTGCCAGCAGCCCAGACGGGGGCACCGGGGAGCTGTTTTTT
TRBD1 | TRBJ1-5 | TRBV7-9 | once | CASSQGQGSNQPQHF | TGTGCCAGCAGCCAAGGACAGGGTAGCAATCAGCCCCAGCATTTT
TRBD1 | TRBJ2-7 | TRBV27 | few | CASEAAGTGGREQYF | TGTGCCAGCGAGGCCGCCGGGACAGGGGGGAGGGAGCAGTACTTC
TRBD2 | TRBJ2-1 | TRBV5-1 | - | CASSLRLAGNSGINEQFF | TGCGCCAGCAGCTTGCGACTAGCGGGAAACTCTGGGATCAATGAGCAGTTCTTC
- | TRBJ1-6 | TRBV3-1/TRBV3-2 | once | CASSLTGLGSPLHF | TGTGCCAGCAGCCTTACGGGATTGGGTTCACCCCTCCACTTT
TRBD2 | TRBJ2-2 | TRBV19 | - | CASSTPASGRAFWTGELFF | TGTGCCAGTAGTACCCCCGCTAGCGGGAGGGCCTTTTGGACCGGGGAGCTGTTTTTT
TRBD2 | TRBJ2-1 | TRBV5-1 | - | CASSSPGLAIGEQFF | TGCGCCAGCAGCTCCCCGGGACTAGCGATCGGGGAGCAGTTCTTC